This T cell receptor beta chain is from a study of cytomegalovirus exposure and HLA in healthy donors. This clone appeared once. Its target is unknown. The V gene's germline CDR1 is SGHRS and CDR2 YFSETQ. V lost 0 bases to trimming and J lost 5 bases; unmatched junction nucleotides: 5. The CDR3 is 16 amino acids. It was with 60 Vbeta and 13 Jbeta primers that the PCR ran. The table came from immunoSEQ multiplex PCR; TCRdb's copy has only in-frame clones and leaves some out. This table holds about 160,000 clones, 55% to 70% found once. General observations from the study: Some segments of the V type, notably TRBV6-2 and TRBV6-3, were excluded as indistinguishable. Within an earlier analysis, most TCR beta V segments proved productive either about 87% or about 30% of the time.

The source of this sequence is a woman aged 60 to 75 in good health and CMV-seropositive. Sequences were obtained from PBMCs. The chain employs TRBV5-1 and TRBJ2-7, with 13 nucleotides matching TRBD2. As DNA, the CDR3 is TGCGCCAGCAGCTTGGGGACTAGCGGGAGTCTCGACGAGCAGTACTTC. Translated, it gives CASSLGTSGSLDEQYF.